The next 32 T cell receptor beta chains were all read from a single sample in a study of radiation and T cells in renal cell carcinoma. The data were produced by immunoSEQ multiplex PCR, yet TCRdb's version contains in-frame clones alone and is incomplete. Among approximately 120,000 clones listed, over 75% were seen once. The time point is: blood 2 weeks post-SBRT. Treatment denoted: 15 Gy SBRT to primary tumor, nephrectomy 4 weeks later. The source was blood, collected from a patient whose treatment included radiotherapy and nephrectomy. These receptors were obtained from a man in his fifties or sixties with renal cell carcinoma.

The chain joins TRBV28 to TRBJ1-1; no reliable D call. Germline V lookup: CDR1 MDHEN, CDR2 SYDVKM. V dropped 3 bases and J dropped 4 bases, with 15 bases sitting between them. The length of the CDR3 is 15 residues. In DNA, the CDR3 is TGTGCCAGCAGTTTGTTGGATGCCTTGGGCACTGAAGCTTTCTTT. Amino acids: CASSLLDALGTEAFF.

The chain employs TRBV5-1 and TRBJ1-2; no firm D call. Looked up from germline, CDR1 is SGHRS and CDR2 is YFSETQ. The V end was cut by 2 bases, the J end by 3 bases, with 11 bases between. CDR3 size: 14 residues. CDR3 coding DNA: TGCGCCAGCAGCTTAATGGTCGGCGACTATGGCTACACCTTC. Its translation is CASSLMVGDYGYTF.

A single count supports this clone. The chain recombines TRBV5-3 with TRBJ1-2; the match to TRBD1 covers 9 bases. TRBV5-3 belongs to the ORF category, with a function that is uncertain. Trimming cost V 1 base and J 4 bases; bases outside gene matches: 11. This CDR3 contains 17 residues. The CDR3 reads CARSLWFVGTGRYGYTF. The CDR3 nucleotides read TGTGCCAGAAGCTTGTGGTTCGTAGGGACAGGGCGCTATGGCTACACCTTC.

V and J are TRBV4-1 and TRBJ1-5; D gene uncertain. V dropped 0 bases and J dropped 5 bases, with 5 bases sitting between them. The CDR3 sequence is 13 residues long. Germline CDR1 is MGHRA and CDR2 is YSYEKL. CDR3 DNA: TGCGCCAGCAGCCAAGACGACTATCAGCCCCAGCATTTT. Protein: CASSQDDYQPQHF.

The chain uses TRBV6-4 and TRBJ1-1, with a weak D call TRBD1 (5 bases). This CDR3 region has 12 residues. Trimming took 6 bases from V and 8 from J, leaving 13 bases between them. Germline values: CDR1 MRHNA, CDR2 SNTAGT. The CDR3: CASRGWGSEAFF. CDR3 nucleotide sequence: TGTGCCAGCAGGGGCTGGGGGTCCGAAGCTTTCTTT.

The chain is built from TRBV15 and TRBJ2-1, with 10 nucleotides matching TRBD2. The ends lost 0 bases at V and 9 bases at J; junction bases unmatched: 11. CDR3 length equals 17 residues. From germline, CDR1 is LNHNV and CDR2 YYDKDF (reference sequence). CDR3: CATSRDRPLAGSGEQFF. CDR3 in DNA: TGTGCCACCAGCAGAGATCGACCACTAGCGGGGTCGGGTGAGCAGTTCTTC.

V is TRBV19 and J is TRBJ2-7, with 14 bases fitting TRBD2. The CDR3 runs to 17 residues. With V trimmed by 5 bases and J by 5 bases, 11 bases remained unmatched. CDR1 is LNHDA, CDR2 SQIVND, per germline (reference sequence). The CDR3 sequence is CASSRPGTSGRFDEQYF. In DNA form, the CDR3 reads TGTGCCAGTAGTCGGCCCGGGACTAGCGGGAGATTCGACGAGCAGTACTTC.

The chain recombines TRBV7-9 with TRBJ1-5, with D hard to call. Germline V gene data show CDR1 as SEHNR and CDR2 as FQNEAQ (reference sequence). V was trimmed by 3 bases and J by 0 bases, leaving 6 bases between them. CDR3 length: 14 amino acids. CDR3 coding DNA: TGTGCCAGCAGCTTTGGGATTAGCAATCAGCCCCAGCATTTT. As protein: CASSFGISNQPQHF. The full variable domain, completed using reference TRBV7-9 and TRBJ1-5, is DTGVSQNPRHKITKRGQNVTFRCDPISEHNRLYWYRQTLGQGPEFLTYFQNEAQLEKSRLLSDRFSAERPKGSFSTLEIQRTEQGDSAMYLCASSFGISNQPQHFGDGTRLSIL.

The rearrangement uses TRBV18 and TRBJ2-7, with 11 bases lining up with TRBD1. Trimming took 3 bases from V and 6 from J; bases not matched to a gene: 7. Per germline, CDR1 KGHSH and CDR2 LQKENI. This CDR3 has 15 amino acids. CDR3 amino acids: CASSPRTGGGTEQYF. As DNA, the CDR3 is TGTGCCAGCTCACCGAGGACAGGGGGCGGAACCGAGCAGTACTTC.

The rearrangement joins TRBV5-1 to TRBJ1-2; D unclear. CDR1 SGHRS and CDR2 YFSETQ come from the germline V gene. CDR3 size: 13 residues. Trimming took off 4 bases at V and 3 bases at J, with 10 bases between the two ends. CDR3 DNA: TGCGCCAGCAGCCTGGCGGACGACTATGGCTACACCTTC. This translates into CASSLADDYGYTF.

In its sample, this clone was seen a few times. CDR3 amino acids: CASRGEETQYF. The CDR3, as DNA: TGCGCCAGCAGGGGAGAAGAGACCCAGTACTTC. V usage is TRBV5-1 and J usage is TRBJ2-5; the D gene is possibly TRBD2 (5 bases). The germline gives CDR1 SGHRS, CDR2 YFSETQ. CDR3 length equals 11 residues. V was pared by 5 bases and J by 3 bases, with 5 bases between.

The chain uses TRBV5-1 and TRBJ2-1; D gene unclear. Trimming stripped 4 bases from V and 5 bases from J, with 13 bases between. Germline CDR1 is SGHRS and CDR2 is YFSETQ. There are 14 residues in the CDR3. This CDR3 reads CASSLTGSNNEQFF. DNA for the CDR3: TGCGCCAGCAGCCTGACGGGTTCCAACAATGAGCAGTTCTTC.

This rearrangement joins TRBV30 to TRBJ2-7; perhaps D is TRBD1 or TRBD2 (6 bases each). V was cut by 5 bases and J by 3 bases, with 17 bases left in between. Germline V CDR1 and CDR2: GTSNPN, SVGIG (reference sequence). The CDR3 is made up of 14 amino acids. CDR3 protein: CAWLGGRGGYEQYF. The CDR3 coding sequence is TGTGCCTGGCTGGGGGGCAGGGGAGGCTACGAGCAGTACTTC.

The chain has TRBV30 and TRBJ1-1, with a weak D call TRBD1 (5 bases). CDR1 is GTSNPN and CDR2 is SVGIG in the germline V gene (reference sequence). The CDR3 sequence is 13 residues long. V lost 7 bases and J lost 4, with 16 bases in between. The CDR3 DNA follows: TGTGCCTCTCCAGGGAGGGATGCCACTGAAGCTTTCTTT. Amino acids: CASPGRDATEAFF.

The rearrangement uses TRBV2 and TRBJ2-3; 11 nucleotides match TRBD1. This CDR3 has 17 residues. V shed 5 bases, J shed 0 bases, and the junction held 7 bases outside the gene matches. CDR1 SNHLY and CDR2 FYNNEI come from the germline V gene. CDR3 protein: CASSPLGQGASTDTQYF. In DNA, the CDR3 is TGTGCCAGCAGTCCTTTAGGACAGGGGGCAAGCACAGATACGCAGTATTTT.

The V gene is TRBV6-5, the J gene TRBJ2-2; unclear D gene. The CDR3 has 12 amino acids. Germline V CDR1 and CDR2: MNHEY, SVGAGI. V was clipped by 10 bases and J by 5 bases, with 11 bases between them. The DNA of the CDR3 is TGTGCCACCGCCTTCAGGACCGGGGAGCTGTTTTTT. Amino acid sequence: CATAFRTGELFF.

The V and J genes are TRBV19 and TRBJ1-5; possibly TRBD1 for D (5 bases). This CDR3 is 15 amino acids long. V shed 6 bases and J shed 0 bases, with 12 bases lying between them. Germline V lookup: CDR1 LNHDA, CDR2 SQIVND (reference sequence). CDR3 amino acids: CASSDSLNSNQPQHF. CDR3 DNA sequence: TGTGCCAGTAGCGACAGCCTGAATAGCAATCAGCCCCAGCATTTT.

The genes are TRBV29-1 and TRBJ1-1, with TRBD1 matching 7 bases. This CDR3 has 15 amino acids. Per germline, CDR1 SQVTM and CDR2 ANQGSEA. V lost 6 bases, J lost 2 bases, and 12 bases stayed unmatched. The CDR3 region is CSVEPSGTANTEAFF. The CDR3 nucleotides are TGCAGCGTCGAGCCTTCCGGGACAGCTAACACTGAAGCTTTCTTT.

This chain uses TRBV2 with TRBJ1-2; 8 bases map to TRBD1. Germline lookup yields CDR1 SNHLY and CDR2 FYNNEI. The CDR3 runs to 14 residues. V trimming: 1 base; J trimming: 7 bases; junction bases outside the gene matches: 5. The CDR3 nucleotides read TGTGCCAGCAGTGAAGGAGTGACAGGGGCTGGCTACACCTTC. Translating it yields CASSEGVTGAGYTF.

The chain recombines TRBV13 with TRBJ1-5, with a tentative D call TRBD1 (6 bases). This CDR3 spans 12 amino acids. From germline, CDR1 is PRHDT and CDR2 FYEKMQ (reference sequence). Trimming took off 5 bases at V and 6 bases at J, with 8 bases between the two ends. The CDR3 DNA reads as TGTGCCAGCAGCAGCAGGGGTCAGCCCCAGCATTTT. Its protein is CASSSRGQPQHF. Full variable domain (outside the CDR3, taken from reference TRBV13 and TRBJ1-5): AAGVIQSPRHLIKEKRETATLKCYPIPRHDTVYWYQQGPGQDPQFLISFYEKMQSDKGSIPDRFSAQQFSDYHSELNMSSLELGDSALYFCASSSRGQPQHFGDGTRLSIL.

The rearrangement links TRBV6-5 to TRBJ1-5; D unclear. The CDR3 has 13 residues. The V gene lost 2 bases and the J gene lost 4 bases, with 6 bases spanning the gap. Germline V gene sequence: CDR1 MNHEY, CDR2 SVGAGI. This CDR3 is CASSYALNQPQHF. CDR3 in DNA: TGTGCCAGCAGTTACGCGTTAAATCAGCCCCAGCATTTT.

The V and J genes are TRBV2 and TRBJ2-1; D call uncertain. Germline CDR1 is SNHLY and CDR2 is FYNNEI. V was cut by 7 bases and J by 10 bases, with 14 bases left in between. CDR3 length: 12 amino acids. The CDR3 loop reads CASKASGPEQFF. The CDR3 coding sequence is TGTGCCAGCAAGGCAAGTGGACCGGAGCAGTTCTTC.

This chain uses TRBV5-4 with TRBJ2-3; 11 bases map to TRBD2. With V trimmed by 4 bases and J by 2 bases, 3 bases remained unmatched. CDR1 and CDR2 from the germline V gene are SGHNT and YYREEE (reference sequence). The CDR3 is 15 amino acids. The DNA of the CDR3 is TGTGCCAGCAGCGGGACTAGCGGACCCACAGATACGCAGTATTTT. Protein: CASSGTSGPTDTQYF.

This chain uses TRBV4-1 with TRBJ2-4; TRBD1 agrees at 7 bases. Germline values: CDR1 MGHRA, CDR2 YSYEKL. The CDR3 has 15 residues. The ends lost 4 bases at V and 5 bases at J; junction bases unmatched: 8. In nucleotides, the CDR3 is TGCGCCAGCAGCCGCGACAGGGTCGGCCAAAACATTCAGTACTTC. It encodes CASSRDRVGQNIQYF.

CDR3 loop: CASSLTGFQETQYF. The DNA for the CDR3 is TGTGCCAGCAGCCTTACAGGGTTCCAAGAGACCCAGTACTTC. The chain combines TRBV5-5 with TRBJ2-5; weak D call: TRBD1 (6 bases). Trimming removed 4 bases from V and 1 base from J, with 11 bases in between. The germline V gene encodes CDR1 SGHKS and CDR2 YYEKEE (reference sequence). This CDR3 region has 14 residues.

The V and J genes are TRBV14 and TRBJ2-3, with D uncertain. The germline V gene has CDR1 SGHDN and CDR2 FVKESK. The CDR3 spans 12 residues. Trimming cost V 5 bases and J 4 bases, with 7 bases left between them. The CDR3 here is CASSIGSDTQYF. The CDR3 nucleotides read TGTGCCAGCAGCATAGGATCAGATACGCAGTATTTT.

V gene TRBV5-1 combines with J gene TRBJ2-7; D could derive from TRBD1 or TRBD2 (5 bases each). The CDR3 consists of 15 residues. Germline values: CDR1 SGHRS, CDR2 YFSETQ. V lost 0 bases to trimming and J lost 2 bases, with 12 bases between them. The CDR3 DNA reads as TGCGCCAGCAGCTTGGAACCGGGACCTACCTACGAGCAGTACTTC. Protein sequence: CASSLEPGPTYEQYF.

The rearrangement links TRBV7-2 to TRBJ2-1; a possible D gene is TRBD2 (5 bases). The CDR3 contains 16 residues. Germline CDR1 and CDR2: SGHTA and FQGNSA. V lost 1 base, J lost 0 bases, and 10 bases lay in between. CDR3 coding DNA: TGTGCCAGCAGCTTAGTCGGGGTTCACTCCTACAATGAGCAGTTCTTC. Translating gives CASSLVGVHSYNEQFF.

In this sample, this clone turned up a few times. The rearrangement joins TRBV10-2 to TRBJ2-7; D remains ambiguous. Trimming took off 0 bases at V and 3 bases at J, with 3 bases between the two ends. Germline V gives CDR1 WSHSY, CDR2 SAAADI. The CDR3 runs to 12 residues. CDR3 in amino acids: CASSESGYEQYF. For the CDR3, the DNA is TGCGCCAGCAGTGAGTCAGGCTACGAGCAGTACTTC.

The genes are TRBV6-1 and TRBJ2-4; TRBD1 might be the D (6 bases). The CDR3 has 12 amino acids. Trimming pared 6 bases from V and 7 bases from J, leaving 10 bases between. Germline loops: CDR1 MNHNS, CDR2 SASEGT. Here the CDR3 reads CASSAGQNIQYF. DNA for the CDR3: TGTGCCAGCAGCGCCGGACAGAACATTCAGTACTTC.

V and J are TRBV10-3 and TRBJ2-5; 9 bases agree with TRBD2. The V gene's germline CDR1 is ENHRY and CDR2 SYGVKD. The CDR3 loop spans 14 amino acids. V shed 8 bases, J shed 2 bases, and the junction held 6 bases outside the gene matches. The CDR3 nucleotides are TGTGCCATCCGAGTAGCGGGGGATCAAGAGACCCAGTACTTC. The encoded protein is CAIRVAGDQETQYF.

The chain recombines TRBV28 with TRBJ2-4, with D unresolved. The CDR3 spans 16 residues. Between the trimmed V and J ends, which lost 6 bases and 0 bases, there was a span of 15 bases. Germline loops: CDR1 MDHEN, CDR2 SYDVKM. DNA of the CDR3: TGTGCCAGCAGCCCCACCTCTGGGTTAGCCAAAAACATTCAGTACTTC. It specifies CASSPTSGLAKNIQYF. Full variable domain (missing parts from reference TRBV28 and TRBJ2-4): DVKVTQSSRYLVKRTGEKVFLECVQDMDHENMFWYRQDPGLGLRLIYFSYDVKMKEKGDIPEGYSVSREKKERFSLILESASTNQTSMYLCASSPTSGLAKNIQYFGAGTRLSVL.